These T cell receptor beta chains were read from a single sample in a study of T cell responses to AZD1222 COVID-19 vaccine. The assay was immunoSEQ multiplex PCR, and TCRdb's table has in-frame clones only and misses some. Among 95,000 to 150,000 clones listed, around 91% were seen once. Sequences were derived from peripheral blood, sampled on day 0 of AZD1222 vaccination. The receptors were sampled from an adult in good health. Each CDR3 is given with its conserved first and last residue. D genes are given only for firm matches. A clone size is listed for some rows: how often the clone was seen (once, few, many), or a class if it is expanded.

j_call v_call clone_size d_call cdr3_nt cdr3_aa
TRBJ2-4 TRBV11-2 NA NA TGTGCCAGCAGCGTCCCGGGCCTAGCCAAAAACATTCAGTACTTC CASSVPGLAKNIQYF
TRBJ2-3 TRBV6-2/TRBV6-3 NA TRBD2 TGTGCCAGCAGTTCGGGACTAGATCGGTATTTT CASSSGLDRYF
TRBJ1-5 TRBV6-2/TRBV6-3 NA NA TGTGCCAGCAGCCCCCGCAATCAGCCCCAGCATTTT CASSPRNQPQHF
TRBJ2-7 TRBV15 NA TRBD1 TGTGCCACCAGCAGGGACGTTCCGGGACAGGGTACCTACGAGCAGTACTTC CATSRDVPGQGTYEQYF
TRBJ2-3 TRBV11-2 many NA TGTGCCAGCAGCTTAGTTAAGAAGACAGATACGCAGTATTTT CASSLVKKTDTQYF
TRBJ1-1 TRBV10-3 NA NA TGTGCCATCAGTGAGTCACAGGCCGAAACAATTGAAGCTTTCTTT CAISESQAETIEAFF
TRBJ2-1 TRBV6-5 few NA TGTGCCAGCTCGAAGACGGGGAGCAATGAGCAGTTCTTC CASSKTGSNEQFF
TRBJ1-2 TRBV6-5 NA NA TGTGCCAGCAGTTACACCCTGACAGGTGCCGATGGCTACACCTTC CASSYTLTGADGYTF
TRBJ1-1 TRBV5-1 NA NA TGCGCCAGCAGGTCACGGGGGGCAGGGCAAATGAACACTGAAGCTTTCTTT CASRSRGAGQMNTEAFF
TRBJ2-2 TRBV7-6 once TRBD1 TGTGCCAGCAGCCCAACAGGGGGCCCCACCGGGGAGCTGTTTTTT CASSPTGGPTGELFF
TRBJ2-7 TRBV7-8 NA NA TGTGCCAGCGGGCATGCCGCCTACTACGAGGGGCAGTACTTC CASGHAAYYEGQYF
TRBJ2-7 TRBV6-2/TRBV6-3 NA NA TGTGCCAGCAGCCCCGGGCAGAGACCACTCTACGAGCAGTACTTC CASSPGQRPLYEQYF
TRBJ1-2 TRBV25-1 NA NA TGTGCCAGCAGTGAAGCGCAGGGCGGTAACTATGGCTACACCTTC CASSEAQGGNYGYTF
TRBJ1-2 TRBV9 NA TRBD1 TGTGCCAGCAGCGCGACAGGGGTTGGCGGCTACACCTTC CASSATGVGGYTF
TRBJ1-1 TRBV4-1 many TRBD1 TGCGCCAGCAGCCAAGTCGCTTTTGACAGGGCGGACACTGAAGCTTTCTTT CASSQVAFDRADTEAFF
TRBJ2-2 TRBV19 NA TRBD1 TGTGCCAGTAGCCGACAGGGGGCTAGCACCGGGGAGCTGTTTTTT CASSRQGASTGELFF
TRBJ1-1 TRBV19 NA TRBD1 TGTGCCAGTAAAAGGCACGACAGGGATGGCACTGAAGCTTTCTTT CASKRHDRDGTEAFF
TRBJ2-2 TRBV7-2 NA NA TGTGCCAGCAGCTTAGTTGGGTCCGGGGAGCTGTTTTTT CASSLVGSGELFF
TRBJ1-2 TRBV19 NA TRBD1 TGTGCCAGTAGTAAGATAGCAGGGGGATCTAATGGCTACACCTTC CASSKIAGGSNGYTF
TRBJ2-3 TRBV14 NA NA TGTGCCAGCAGCCGAGACCCCTCAGATACGCAGTATTTT CASSRDPSDTQYF
TRBJ2-1 TRBV29-1 NA NA TGCAGCGTTAGTCTTTCGGTGCAGTTCTTC CSVSLSVQFF
TRBJ2-2 TRBV19 NA NA TGTGCCAGTACCCCCGGGTCGGCGAACACCGGGGAGCTGTTTTTT CASTPGSANTGELFF
TRBJ1-1 TRBV29-1 NA TRBD1 TGCAGCGTTCCGCACCAGGGGGGATCTACACGTCCCGCTAGATTT CSVPHQGGSTRPARF
TRBJ1-1 TRBV19 NA TRBD1 TGTGCCAGTAGTGTGACAGGGGAGAACACTGAAGCTTTCTTT CASSVTGENTEAFF
TRBJ2-7 TRBV28 NA NA TGTGCCAGCAGTGGGCGCGGCGGCTTCTACGAGCAGTACTTC CASSGRGGFYEQYF
TRBJ1-2 TRBV6-5 NA NA TGTGCCAGCAGGAAAGACAGGACTTATGGCTACACCTTC CASRKDRTYGYTF
TRBJ2-5 TRBV10-3 NA NA TGTGCCATCCGAGGACTCGCTCGGGGGGAGACCCAGTACTTC CAIRGLARGETQYF
TRBJ2-2 TRBV6-4 NA TRBD1 TGTGCCAGCAGCGCCGGGACAGGGAACACCGGGGAGCTGTTTTTT CASSAGTGNTGELFF
TRBJ1-3 TRBV15 NA TRBD1 TGTGCCACCTCTGGAGGGGGCGAGGGCTCTGGAAACACCATATATTTT CATSGGGEGSGNTIYF
TRBJ1-2 TRBV3-1/TRBV3-2 NA NA TGTGCCAGCAGCCCAGCCGGGACTCTCCGCGGGTACACCTTC CASSPAGTLRGYTF
TRBJ2-1 TRBV4-1 NA NA TGCGCCAGCAGCCAACGGGCGGGTGAGCAGTTCTTC CASSQRAGEQFF
TRBJ1-1 TRBV7-3 NA NA TGTGCCAGCAGCCCCCCGGGATGGCCGGGATCAGCTTTCTTT CASSPPGWPGSAFF
TRBJ2-1 TRBV4-2 NA NA TGTGCCAGCAGCCGGACCGGGGTACGTGAGCAGTTCTTC CASSRTGVREQFF
TRBJ1-2 TRBV6-5 NA TRBD1 TGTGCCAGCAGTTACTCGGGACAGGGCTATGGCTACACCTTC CASSYSGQGYGYTF
TRBJ2-5 TRBV28 NA NA TGTGCCAGCAGTTTAGGGGTTGGGACCCAGTACTTC CASSLGVGTQYF
TRBJ2-7 TRBV6-2/TRBV6-3 NA NA TGTGCCAGCAGCAGCCACTATAGCTCCTACGAGCAGTACTTC CASSSHYSSYEQYF
TRBJ1-1 TRBV9 NA NA TGTGCCAGCAGCGATCTCGGGGGGTTGGACACTGAAGCTTTCTTT CASSDLGGLDTEAFF
TRBJ1-2 TRBV28 NA NA TGTGCCAGCAGTTTCATAGGGGCGGGGTATGGCTACACCTTC CASSFIGAGYGYTF
TRBJ1-1 TRBV9 NA NA TGTGCCAGCAGCAGTGGGGCAGCGGGTACTGAAGCTTTCTTT CASSSGAAGTEAFF
TRBJ2-1 TRBV30 NA NA TGTGCCTGGAAGCAGAGCTCCTACAATGAGCAGTTCTTC CAWKQSSYNEQFF
TRBJ2-1 TRBV18 NA TRBD2 TGTGCCAGCTCACCAGTCGTAGTAGCGGGAGGTTCTATTAATGAGCAGTTCTTC CASSPVVVAGGSINEQFF
TRBJ2-7 TRBV7-3 NA NA TGTGCCAGCAGCTTAGACGGCTTTTCTCCTTCCTACGAGCAGTACTTC CASSLDGFSPSYEQYF
TRBJ1-2 TRBV27 NA NA TGTGCCAGCAGAGCCCGGGAGGGGGATGGCTACACCTTC CASRAREGDGYTF
TRBJ2-2 TRBV25-1 once NA TGTGCCAGCAGTGAGGTCAGAACTTCGAACACCGGGGAGCTGTTTTTT CASSEVRTSNTGELFF
TRBJ1-3 TRBV24-1 few NA TGTGCCACCATCAGGCCCCGTACATCTCCTGGAAACACCATATATTTT CATIRPRTSPGNTIYF
TRBJ2-3 TRBV24-1 NA NA TGTGCCACCAGTGACCCGCCCGAAATCAGCACAGATACGCAGTATTTT CATSDPPEISTDTQYF
TRBJ1-4 TRBV6-1 NA NA TGTGCCAGCAGTGAAGGGGCCCGGGCCTTCAACAAGGGTGAAAAACTGTTTTTT CASSEGARAFNKGEKLFF
TRBJ2-1 TRBV6-2/TRBV6-3 NA NA TGTGCCAGCAGTTACTCGACAGCGAGGGGGAACTACAATGAGCAGTTCTTC CASSYSTARGNYNEQFF
TRBJ2-5 TRBV1 NA NA TGCACCAGCAGCCAAATCGACTCTAGCGGCCAAGAGACCCAGTACTTC CTSSQIDSSGQETQYF
TRBJ1-5 TRBV7-9 once NA TGTGCCAGCAGCTCCTTTCCTCAGCCCCAGCATTTT CASSSFPQPQHF
TRBJ1-4 TRBV7-6 NA NA TGTGCCAGCAGCTTAGCGATTAGGGGCGGTCTGGAGAAACTGTTTTTT CASSLAIRGGLEKLFF
TRBJ2-1 TRBV7-9 NA TRBD2 TGTGCCGGGGGACTAGCGGGAGGTTTGGTTGAGCAGTTCTTC CAGGLAGGLVEQFF
TRBJ2-7 TRBV30 NA NA TGTGCCTGGAGTGGGGCCGTCTCCTACGAGCAGTACTTC CAWSGAVSYEQYF
TRBJ1-4 TRBV4-1 NA NA TGCGCCAGCAGCCAAGTCGGGACAACTTATGAAAAACTGTTTTTT CASSQVGTTYEKLFF
TRBJ2-7 TRBV5-5 few TRBD1 TGTGCCAGCAGCTTAGGACAGGGGTCGACCTACGAGCAGTACTTC CASSLGQGSTYEQYF
TRBJ2-7 TRBV30 NA NA TGTGCCTGGGCCCAGGGGGCGGGGGGCCTCAGGGAGCAGTACTTC CAWAQGAGGLREQYF
TRBJ1-1 TRBV12-3/TRBV12-4 NA NA TGTGCCAGCAGTTTATTTTACGGGACTGAAGCTTTCTTT CASSLFYGTEAFF